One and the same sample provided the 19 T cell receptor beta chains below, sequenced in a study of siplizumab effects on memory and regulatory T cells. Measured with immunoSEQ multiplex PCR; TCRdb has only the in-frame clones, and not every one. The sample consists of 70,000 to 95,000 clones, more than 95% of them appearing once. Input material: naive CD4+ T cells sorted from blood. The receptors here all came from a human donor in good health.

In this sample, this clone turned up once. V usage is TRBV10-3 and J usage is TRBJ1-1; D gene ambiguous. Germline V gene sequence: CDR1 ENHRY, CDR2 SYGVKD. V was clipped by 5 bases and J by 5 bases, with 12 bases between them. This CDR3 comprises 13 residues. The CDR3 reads CAISLAGATEAFF. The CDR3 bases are TGTGCCATCAGTTTGGCGGGAGCGACTGAAGCTTTCTTT.

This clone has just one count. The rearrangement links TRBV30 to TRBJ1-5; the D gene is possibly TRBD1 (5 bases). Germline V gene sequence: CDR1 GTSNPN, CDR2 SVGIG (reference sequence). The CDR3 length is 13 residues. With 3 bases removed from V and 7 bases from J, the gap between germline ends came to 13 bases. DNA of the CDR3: TGTGCCTGGAGCTGGGGCGCGGGGCAGCCCCAGCATTTT. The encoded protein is CAWSWGAGQPQHF.

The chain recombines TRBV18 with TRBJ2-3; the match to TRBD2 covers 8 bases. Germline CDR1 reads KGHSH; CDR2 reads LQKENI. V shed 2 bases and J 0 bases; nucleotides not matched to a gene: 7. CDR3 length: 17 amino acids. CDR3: CASSPMTGGDSTDTQYF. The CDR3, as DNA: TGTGCCAGCTCACCAATGACGGGGGGGGATAGCACAGATACGCAGTATTTT.

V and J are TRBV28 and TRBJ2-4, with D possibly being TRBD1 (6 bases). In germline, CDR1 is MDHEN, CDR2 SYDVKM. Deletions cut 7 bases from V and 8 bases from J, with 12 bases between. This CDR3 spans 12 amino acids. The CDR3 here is CASNRGWYIQYF. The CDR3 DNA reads TGTGCCAGCAATAGGGGGTGGTACATTCAGTACTTC.

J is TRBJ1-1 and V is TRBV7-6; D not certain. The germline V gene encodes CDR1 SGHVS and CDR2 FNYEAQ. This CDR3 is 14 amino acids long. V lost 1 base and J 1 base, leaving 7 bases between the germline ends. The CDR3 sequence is CASSLVSGNTEAFF. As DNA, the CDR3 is TGTGCCAGCAGCTTAGTAAGCGGGAACACTGAAGCTTTCTTT.

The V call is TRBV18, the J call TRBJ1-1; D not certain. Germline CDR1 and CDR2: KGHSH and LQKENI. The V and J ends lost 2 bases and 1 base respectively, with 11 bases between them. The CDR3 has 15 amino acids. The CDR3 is CASSPGSRQNTEAFF. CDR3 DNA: TGTGCCAGCTCACCAGGGTCGAGGCAGAACACTGAAGCTTTCTTT.

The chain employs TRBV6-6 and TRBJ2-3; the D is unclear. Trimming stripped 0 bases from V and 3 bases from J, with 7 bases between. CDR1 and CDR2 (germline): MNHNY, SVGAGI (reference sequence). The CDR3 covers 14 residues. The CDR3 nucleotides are TGTGCCAGCAGTTACTCGACCCAAACAGATACGCAGTATTTT. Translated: CASSYSTQTDTQYF.

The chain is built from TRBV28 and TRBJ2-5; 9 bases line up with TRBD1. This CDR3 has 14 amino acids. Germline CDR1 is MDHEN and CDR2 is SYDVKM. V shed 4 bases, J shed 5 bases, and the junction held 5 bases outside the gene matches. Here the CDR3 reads CASSSDRGRETQYF. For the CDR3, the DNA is TGTGCCAGCAGTTCGGACAGGGGAAGGGAGACCCAGTACTTC.

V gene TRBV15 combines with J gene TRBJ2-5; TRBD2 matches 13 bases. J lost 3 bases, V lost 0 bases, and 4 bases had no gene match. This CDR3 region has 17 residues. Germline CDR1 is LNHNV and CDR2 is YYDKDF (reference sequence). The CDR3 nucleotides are TGTGCCACCAGCAGAGAGGGACTAGCGGGACCGAAAGAGACCCAGTACTTC. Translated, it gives CATSREGLAGPKETQYF.

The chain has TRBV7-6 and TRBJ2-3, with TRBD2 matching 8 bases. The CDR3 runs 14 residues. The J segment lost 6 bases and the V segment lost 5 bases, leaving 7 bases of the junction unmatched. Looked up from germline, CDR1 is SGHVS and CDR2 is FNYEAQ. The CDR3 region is CASSTLAGRDTQYF. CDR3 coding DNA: TGTGCCAGCAGCACCCTAGCGGGTCGGGATACGCAGTATTTT.

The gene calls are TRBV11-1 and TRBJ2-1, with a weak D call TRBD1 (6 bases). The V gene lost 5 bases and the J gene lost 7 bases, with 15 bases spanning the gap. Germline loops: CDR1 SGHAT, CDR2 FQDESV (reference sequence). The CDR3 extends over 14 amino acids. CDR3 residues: CASSRTQGGNEQFF. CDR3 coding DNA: TGTGCCAGCAGCCGAACACAGGGCGGGAATGAGCAGTTCTTC.

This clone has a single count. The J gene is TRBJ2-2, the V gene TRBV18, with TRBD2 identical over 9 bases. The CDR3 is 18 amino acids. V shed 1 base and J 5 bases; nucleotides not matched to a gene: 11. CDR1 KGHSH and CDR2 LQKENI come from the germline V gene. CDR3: CASSPQGTSPHRTGELFF. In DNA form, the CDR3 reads TGTGCCAGCTCACCACAGGGGACTAGCCCCCATAGGACCGGGGAGCTGTTTTTT.

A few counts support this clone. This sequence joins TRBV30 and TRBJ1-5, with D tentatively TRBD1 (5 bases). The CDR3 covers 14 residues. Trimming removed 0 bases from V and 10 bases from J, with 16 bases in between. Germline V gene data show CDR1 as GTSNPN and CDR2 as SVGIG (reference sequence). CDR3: CAWSVFSGASPQHF. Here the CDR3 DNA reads TGTGCCTGGAGTGTGTTTAGCGGGGCGAGTCCCCAGCATTTT.

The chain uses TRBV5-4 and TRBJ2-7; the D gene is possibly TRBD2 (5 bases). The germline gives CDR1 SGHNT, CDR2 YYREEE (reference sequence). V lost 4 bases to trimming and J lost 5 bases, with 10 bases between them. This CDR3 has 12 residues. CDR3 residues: CASSPGINEQYF. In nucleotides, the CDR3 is TGTGCCAGCAGCCCGGGGATAAACGAGCAGTACTTC.

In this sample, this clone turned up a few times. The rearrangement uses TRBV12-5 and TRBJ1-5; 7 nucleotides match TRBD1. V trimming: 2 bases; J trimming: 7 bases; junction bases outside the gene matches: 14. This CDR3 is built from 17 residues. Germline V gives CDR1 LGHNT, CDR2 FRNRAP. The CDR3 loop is CASGLSWTYRGKQPQHF. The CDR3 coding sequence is TGTGCTAGTGGTTTGTCTTGGACATACAGGGGAAAACAGCCCCAGCATTTT.

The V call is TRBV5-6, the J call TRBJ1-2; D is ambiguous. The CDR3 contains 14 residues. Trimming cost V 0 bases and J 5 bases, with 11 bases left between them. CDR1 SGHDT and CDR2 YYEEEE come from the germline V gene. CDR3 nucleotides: TGTGCCAGCAGCTTGGTCTCAGTACGGTATGGCTACACCTTC. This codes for CASSLVSVRYGYTF.

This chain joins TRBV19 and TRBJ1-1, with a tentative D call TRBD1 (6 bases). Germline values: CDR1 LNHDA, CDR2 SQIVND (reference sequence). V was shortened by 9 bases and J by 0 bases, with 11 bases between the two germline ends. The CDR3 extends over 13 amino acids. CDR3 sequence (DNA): TGTGCCAGCGGTGGGGGCGTGAACACTGAAGCTTTCTTT. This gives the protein CASGGGVNTEAFF. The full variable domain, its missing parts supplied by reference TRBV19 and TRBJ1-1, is DGGITQSPKYLFRKEGQNVTLSCEQNLNHDAMYWYRQDPGQGLRLIYYSQIVNDFQKGDIAEGYSVSREKKESFPLTVTSAQKNPTAFYLCASGGGVNTEAFFGQGTRLTVV.

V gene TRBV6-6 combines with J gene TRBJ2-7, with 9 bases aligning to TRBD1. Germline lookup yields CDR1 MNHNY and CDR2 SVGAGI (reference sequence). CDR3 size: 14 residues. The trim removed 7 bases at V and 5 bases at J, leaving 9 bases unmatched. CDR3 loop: CASIPGQGQNEQYF. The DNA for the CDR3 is TGTGCCAGCATCCCGGGACAGGGACAGAACGAGCAGTACTTC.

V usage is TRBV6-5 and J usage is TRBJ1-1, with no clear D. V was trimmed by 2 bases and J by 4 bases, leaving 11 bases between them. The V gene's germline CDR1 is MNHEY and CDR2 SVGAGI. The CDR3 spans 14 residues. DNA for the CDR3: TGTGCCAGCAGTTACGAAGGGTTGAGCACTGAAGCTTTCTTT. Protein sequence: CASSYEGLSTEAFF.